Following are 30 T cell receptor beta chains from one sample sequenced in a study of blood T cell repertoires in COVID-19. This table comes from immunoSEQ multiplex PCR, and its TCRdb copy is limited to in-frame clones, with some not included. Of about 250,000 clones listed, about four fifths were seen once; the top ten hold 4% to 5.5%. Sequencing was performed on peripheral blood. These receptors were taken from a man aged 50 or older with active or convalescent COVID-19.

This clone is a singleton in its sample. The chain has TRBV7-9 and TRBJ2-5; maybe TRBD2 (7 bases). There are 15 residues in the CDR3. Per the germline V gene, CDR1 is SEHNR and CDR2 is FQNEAQ (reference sequence). V lost 5 bases to trimming and J lost 2 bases, with 15 bases between them. The chain's CDR3 is CASSPRGGRQETQYF. The CDR3, as DNA: TGTGCCAGCAGCCCGAGGGGGGGACGACAAGAGACCCAGTACTTC.

The table lists this clone with a few counts. The V and J genes are TRBV28 and TRBJ2-7, with TRBD1 identical over 9 bases. Germline CDR1 is MDHEN and CDR2 is SYDVKM. V lost 3 bases and J lost 1; bases outside the gene matches: 4. The CDR3 consists of 15 residues. The CDR3 bases are TGTGCCAGCAGTTTTGGACAGGGGCCTTCCTACGAGCAGTACTTC. Translating it yields CASSFGQGPSYEQYF. Filled out from reference TRBV28 and TRBJ2-7, the complete variable domain reads DVKVTQSSRYLVKRTGEKVFLECVQDMDHENMFWYRQDPGLGLRLIYFSYDVKMKEKGDIPEGYSVSREKKERFSLILESASTNQTSMYLCASSFGQGPSYEQYFGPGTRLTVT.

This clone turned up a few times. This chain uses TRBV7-2 with TRBJ1-6; D is unresolved. Deletions cut 1 base from V and 11 bases from J, with 9 bases between. Germline values: CDR1 SGHTA, CDR2 FQGNSA. This CDR3 comprises 13 residues. The CDR3 nucleotides are TGTGCCAGCAGCTTAGAAGGTGGAGCACCCCTCCACTTT. Its translation: CASSLEGGAPLHF.

The CDR3 region is CASSPPGTEKGDGYTF. CDR3 nucleotide sequence: TGTGCCAGCTCACCACCGGGGACAGAGAAGGGGGATGGCTACACCTTC. V is TRBV18 and J is TRBJ1-2; 7 bases agree with TRBD1. Trimming removed 0 bases from V and 6 bases from J; junction bases left unmatched: 10. Germline loops: CDR1 KGHSH, CDR2 LQKENI. The CDR3 consists of 16 residues.

The V call is TRBV5-1, the J call TRBJ2-3; 9 bases line up with TRBD2. Trimming cost V 0 bases and J 4 bases; bases outside gene matches: 9. This CDR3 spans 17 amino acids. CDR1 and CDR2 (germline): SGHRS, YFSETQ. CDR3 region: CASSLALGLAGADTQYF. The CDR3 DNA follows: TGCGCCAGCAGCTTGGCCCTGGGACTAGCCGGTGCAGATACGCAGTATTTT. The whole variable domain, filled in from reference TRBV5-1 and TRBJ2-3, reads KAGVTQTPRYLIKTRGQQVTLSCSPISGHRSVSWYQQTPGQGLQFLFEYFSETQRNKGNFPGRFSGRQFSNSRSEMNVSTLELGDSALYLCASSLALGLAGADTQYFGPGTRLTVL.

This clone was detected only a few times. The chain has TRBV30 and TRBJ2-7, with a tentative D call TRBD1 (6 bases). V was clipped by 7 bases and J by 2 bases, with 12 bases between them. Germline V gene sequence: CDR1 GTSNPN, CDR2 SVGIG (reference sequence). CDR3 length: 12 residues. The CDR3 nucleotides read TGTGCCTACCAGGGGCAGGCCTACGAGCAGTACTTC. Translation gives CAYQGQAYEQYF.

The chain has TRBV7-2 and TRBJ2-7, with TRBD1 identical over 8 bases. This CDR3 contains 13 residues. Unmatched junction bases numbered 3, after V lost 5 bases and J lost 3 bases. Germline lookup yields CDR1 SGHTA and CDR2 FQGNSA. Here the CDR3 reads CASSHGTGYEQYF. The CDR3, as DNA: TGTGCCAGCAGCCATGGGACAGGCTACGAGCAGTACTTC.

V gene TRBV5-1 combines with J gene TRBJ1-1; D gene uncertain. The V and J ends lost 0 bases and 0 bases respectively, with 12 bases between them. The CDR3 is 16 residues long. Germline CDR1 reads SGHRS; CDR2 reads YFSETQ. The CDR3 sequence: CASSLGGGSMNTEAFF. The CDR3 DNA sequence: TGCGCCAGCAGCTTGGGGGGAGGGAGCATGAACACTGAAGCTTTCTTT.

V is TRBV18 and J is TRBJ1-1; D gene uncertain. Germline CDR1 reads KGHSH; CDR2 reads LQKENI. The CDR3 has 15 residues. Trimming cost V 3 bases and J 3 bases, with 14 bases left between them. The CDR3 is CASSPRPHSDTEAFF. CDR3 DNA: TGTGCCAGCTCACCCCGTCCCCACTCGGACACTGAAGCTTTCTTT.

The chain combines TRBV12-5 with TRBJ1-2; D is ambiguous. V lost 7 bases and J lost 5, with 20 bases in between. CDR3 length: 15 amino acids. Germline V gene lookup returns CDR1 LGHNT and CDR2 FRNRAP. In DNA form, the CDR3 reads TGTGCTAGTGCCGAAACCCCGGGTAGCGGATATGGCTACACCTTC. Residues: CASAETPGSGYGYTF.

The J gene is TRBJ1-4, the V gene TRBV2, with D perhaps TRBD1 (6 bases). The length of the CDR3 is 14 residues. V lost 8 bases and J 8 bases, leaving 18 bases between the germline ends. Germline-derived CDR1 and CDR2 are SNHLY and FYNNEI. CDR3 bases: TGTGCCAGCTCCCTTGGACAGCCGGAAGAAAAACTGTTTTTT. It translates to CASSLGQPEEKLFF.

V usage is TRBV2 and J usage is TRBJ1-5; D might be TRBD1 (5 bases). V lost 3 bases, J lost 2 bases, and 8 bases lay in between. CDR3 length equals 14 residues. Germline V gene sequence: CDR1 SNHLY, CDR2 FYNNEI. CDR3 in amino acids: CASSEQGRNQPQHF. CDR3 nucleotides: TGTGCCAGCAGTGAGCAGGGTCGCAATCAGCCCCAGCATTTT. Complete variable domain (other parts from reference TRBV2 and TRBJ1-5): EPEVTQTPSHQVTQMGQEVILRCVPISNHLYFYWYRQILGQKVEFLVSFYNNEISEKSEIFDDQFSVERPDGSNFTLKIRSTKLEDSAMYFCASSEQGRNQPQHFGDGTRLSIL.

The chain carries TRBV30 and TRBJ1-5; no definite D call. V was cut by 0 bases and J by 6 bases, with 12 bases left in between. CDR3 length: 14 amino acids. Germline values: CDR1 GTSNPN, CDR2 SVGIG (reference sequence). In DNA, the CDR3 is TGTGCCTGGAGTGTAGGCAGCGGCCGTCAGCCCCAGCATTTT. This codes for CAWSVGSGRQPQHF. The variable domain in full, with the rest retrieved from reference TRBV30 and TRBJ1-5, is SQTIHQWPATLVQPVGSPLSLECTVEGTSNPNLYWYRQAAGRGLQLLFYSVGIGQISSEVPQNLSASRPQDRQFILSSKKLLLSDSGFYLCAWSVGSGRQPQHFGDGTRLSIL.

This clone was detected once. The chain uses TRBV6-5 and TRBJ2-1; D possibly corresponds to TRBD1 (6 bases). The germline gives CDR1 MNHEY, CDR2 SVGAGI. The CDR3 contains 14 residues. V lost 2 bases and J lost 8, with 13 bases in between. CDR3 sequence: CASSYRGGTDEQFF. CDR3 sequence (DNA): TGTGCCAGCAGTTACCGTGGGGGCACGGATGAGCAGTTCTTC.

The CDR3: CAAGQGWDTEAFF. The CDR3 nucleotides are TGTGCCGCAGGACAGGGGTGGGACACTGAAGCTTTCTTT. The chain uses TRBV28 and TRBJ1-1; 9 bases agree with TRBD1. This CDR3 region has 13 residues. The V and J ends lost 11 bases and 3 bases, in that order; junction bases with no gene match: 7. Germline V gene data show CDR1 as MDHEN and CDR2 as SYDVKM.

This chain links TRBV29-1 with TRBJ1-2; D remains ambiguous. This CDR3 spans 12 amino acids. Trimming removed 3 bases from V and 5 bases from J, with 10 bases in between. From germline, CDR1 is SQVTM and CDR2 ANQGSEA. Here the CDR3 reads CSVEGTPYGYTF. In nucleotides, the CDR3 is TGCAGCGTTGAGGGCACACCTTATGGCTACACCTTC.

V usage is TRBV5-4 and J usage is TRBJ2-5; no clear D gene. Germline values: CDR1 SGHNT, CDR2 YYREEE (reference sequence). V was clipped by 2 bases and J by 4 bases, with 18 bases between them. The CDR3 sequence is 16 residues long. CDR3 nucleotides: TGTGCCAGCAGCTTTCTTGGTGGGCCATTAGGAGAGACCCAGTACTTC. As protein: CASSFLGGPLGETQYF.

V and J are TRBV27 and TRBJ2-6, with a tentative D call TRBD2 (6 bases). Between the trimmed V and J ends, which lost 3 bases and 0 bases, there was a span of 12 bases. Germline-derived CDR1 and CDR2 are MNHEY and SMNVEV (reference sequence). The CDR3 covers 17 residues. CDR3 sequence: CASSLEGLGSGANVLTF. DNA of the CDR3: TGTGCCAGCAGTTTGGAGGGATTGGGCTCTGGGGCCAACGTCCTGACTTTC.

The chain couples TRBV9 to TRBJ1-1, with no clear D. The germline V gene encodes CDR1 SGDLS and CDR2 YYNGEE. V lost 0 bases and J lost 5, with 14 bases in between. The CDR3 is made up of 15 amino acids. CDR3 in DNA: TGTGCCAGCAGCGTAGAACCTGAGGGTACGACTGAAGCTTTCTTT. Translation gives CASSVEPEGTTEAFF. Drawing the rest from reference TRBV9 and TRBJ1-1, the complete variable domain is DSGVTQTPKHLITATGQRVTLRCSPRSGDLSVYWYQQSLDQGLQFLIQYYNGEERAKGNILERFSAQQFPDLHSELNLSSLELGDSALYFCASSVEPEGTTEAFFGQGTRLTVV.

This clone occurred once. The genes are TRBV15 and TRBJ2-5; D possibly corresponds to TRBD1 (5 bases). Trimming shortened V by 2 bases and J by 5 bases, and 18 bases separated the two germline ends. Germline V gives CDR1 LNHNV, CDR2 YYDKDF (reference sequence). The CDR3 covers 16 residues. The CDR3: CATSRSTGALRETQYF. The CDR3 DNA reads TGTGCCACCAGCAGATCAACAGGTGCCTTGAGGGAGACCCAGTACTTC.

In this sample, this clone turned up once. This chain links TRBV5-5 with TRBJ2-7; no clear D gene. This CDR3 region has 13 residues. V shed 1 base and J shed 4 bases, with 9 bases lying between them. The germline V gene has CDR1 SGHKS and CDR2 YYEKEE (reference sequence). The CDR3 spells CASSLFRVYEQYF. For the CDR3, the DNA is TGTGCCAGCAGCTTGTTTCGGGTTTACGAGCAGTACTTC.

The V gene is TRBV3-1 (or the pseudogene TRBV3-2), the J gene TRBJ1-4, with D uncertain. V was trimmed by 0 bases and J by 4 bases, leaving 6 bases between them. Germline CDR1 and CDR2: LGHDT and YNNKEL (reference sequence). The CDR3 length is 14 residues. The DNA for the CDR3 is TGTGCCAGCAGCCAAGATGTCGGTAATGAAAAACTGTTTTTT. The encoded protein is CASSQDVGNEKLFF.

The CDR3, as DNA: TGTGCCAGCAGTCGGACAGAGACGAATTCACCCCTCCACTTT. Translation gives CASSRTETNSPLHF. The chain uses TRBV6-2 or TRBV6-3 and TRBJ1-6, with D perhaps TRBD1 (6 bases). Germline V gene data show CDR1 as MNHEY and CDR2 as SVGEGT. Trimming cost V 5 bases and J 7 bases, with 12 bases left between them. This CDR3 has 14 amino acids.

About this clone: The junction departs from the called germline gene at one end, perhaps through a read error. This chain connects TRBV6-1 to TRBJ1-2, with D maybe TRBD1 (6 bases). This CDR3 has 16 residues. Germline loops: CDR1 MNHNS, CDR2 SASEGT. CDR3 coding DNA: TGTGCCAGCAGCGAAGGACAGTCGCTAGCTAACTATGGCTACACCTTC. Its translation: CASSEGQSLANYGYTF.

This rearrangement joins TRBV6-2 or TRBV6-3 to TRBJ2-2, with D possibly being TRBD1 (6 bases). This CDR3 has 17 amino acids. Germline V gene data show CDR1 as MNHEY and CDR2 as SVGEGT. V was shortened by 5 bases and J by 2 bases, with 18 bases between the two germline ends. DNA of the CDR3: TGTGCCAGCAGTCTACCAGGGGCGTCCAGCAACACCGGGGAGCTGTTTTTT. It codes for CASSLPGASSNTGELFF.

This chain uses TRBV19 with TRBJ2-7, with TRBD2 matching over 8 bases. Germline V gene data show CDR1 as LNHDA and CDR2 as SQIVND (reference sequence). The CDR3 runs to 15 residues. J was trimmed by 3 bases and V by 10 bases; bases with no gene match: 14. The CDR3 reads CATGGVSEAGYEQYF. In DNA form, the CDR3 reads TGTGCCACCGGGGGGGTGTCCGAAGCGGGCTACGAGCAGTACTTC.

V and J are TRBV6-5 and TRBJ1-4; 8 bases line up with TRBD1. The CDR3 is 15 amino acids. The V gene's germline CDR1 is MNHEY and CDR2 SVGAGI. The V segment lost 4 bases and the J segment 7 bases; nucleotides outside the gene matches: 8. In DNA form, the CDR3 reads TGTGCCAGCAGTTCCGCAGGGGGCCGGGGTGAAAAACTGTTTTTT. It encodes CASSSAGGRGEKLFF.

This clone was seen more than once but under ten times. The rearrangement links TRBV27 to TRBJ1-6; D is unclear. Germline loops: CDR1 MNHEY, CDR2 SMNVEV (reference sequence). Trimming took 4 bases from V and 0 from J, leaving 4 bases between them. The CDR3 consists of 14 residues. The CDR3: CASSWSSYNSPLHF. The CDR3 DNA is TGTGCCAGCAGTTGGAGCTCCTATAATTCACCCCTCCACTTT.

The CDR3 DNA follows: TGTGCCAGCACCCAGGACAGGGCGGATCAGCCCCAGCATTTT. Protein product: CASTQDRADQPQHF. The chain is built from TRBV28 and TRBJ1-5, with TRBD1 matching over 8 bases. The CDR3 sequence is 14 residues long. Germline loops: CDR1 MDHEN, CDR2 SYDVKM. Trimming at V came to 7 bases and at J to 5 bases, leaving 7 bases not matched to a gene. The whole variable domain, filled in from reference TRBV28 and TRBJ1-5, reads DVKVTQSSRYLVKRTGEKVFLECVQDMDHENMFWYRQDPGLGLRLIYFSYDVKMKEKGDIPEGYSVSREKKERFSLILESASTNQTSMYLCASTQDRADQPQHFGDGTRLSIL.

The chain recombines TRBV28 with TRBJ2-1; 8 nucleotides match TRBD2. J lost 3 bases, V lost 5 bases, and 6 bases had no gene match. This CDR3 contains 15 residues. Per germline, CDR1 MDHEN and CDR2 SYDVKM. The DNA of the CDR3 is TGTGCCAGCAGTCTGACTAGCGAGATCTACAATGAGCAGTTCTTC. This codes for CASSLTSEIYNEQFF.